The entry below describes one T cell receptor (beta chain). The target antigen is unknown. The data stem from a study of shared clonotypes between healthy human individuals. Background on the study: CD4 naive and CD4 memory each took three plates per donor, while CD8 naive took two and CD8 memory one.

Generated by immunoSEQ multiplex PCR, the TCRdb table keeps only in-frame clones and is missing some. Of a few hundred thousand clones in the sample, roughly 97% were seen once. Trimming took 7 bases from V and 7 from J, leaving 19 bases between them. The CDR3 loop spans 14 amino acids. Germline loops: CDR1 SNHLY, CDR2 FYNNEI. Study conclusions and caveats: Estimated richness was generally greater in naive than memory subsets. A few donors shared 4.5% to 6.5% of their naive CD4 clonotypes.

Material: naive CD4+ T cells sorted from blood. Subset here: CD45RA+ positively selected. The rearrangement links TRBV2 to TRBJ2-5; D may be TRBD1 (6 bases). This clonotype was obtained from a woman in her 30s in good health. The CDR3 nucleotides are TGTGCCAGCACTGGGACGCTTTTAGGGGGGACCCAGTACTTC. It is translated as CASTGTLLGGTQYF.